This T cell receptor beta chain was sequenced for a study of post-analysis software for immune sequencing data. Study-wide points: Patients carried roughly 5 TRBV segments more frequently than controls did, and TRBV5-6, TRBV5-1 and TRBV20-1 were among them. Clustering by F measure revealed strong co-clustering among samples prepared together in one batch. Controls' normalized Chao1 diversity significantly exceeded that of multiple sclerosis patients.

The ends lost 4 bases at V and 5 bases at J; junction bases unmatched: 8. This CDR3 has 15 amino acids. CDR1 and CDR2 from the germline V gene are MGHDK and SYGVNS. Only a few counts were recorded for this clonotype. Its antigen is unidentified. Presence of unique molecular identifiers characterized the TCR beta cDNA libraries. T cells numbering about 0.85 to 10 million yielded some 480,000 cDNA molecules. Using its own MiXCR run on the PCR reads, TCRdb lists one record per CDR3 protein. Among roughly 540,000 distinct CDR3 sequences listed, around 36% were seen once. The V and J genes are TRBV25-1 and TRBJ2-5; 9 bases fit TRBD1. The sequenced material came from blood. The clonotype comes from a girl aged 2 to 17 with multiple sclerosis. The CDR3 DNA follows: TGTGCCAGCAGTGTTCCAACAGGGGGCAGGGAGACCCAGTACTTC. This encodes CASSVPTGGRETQYF.